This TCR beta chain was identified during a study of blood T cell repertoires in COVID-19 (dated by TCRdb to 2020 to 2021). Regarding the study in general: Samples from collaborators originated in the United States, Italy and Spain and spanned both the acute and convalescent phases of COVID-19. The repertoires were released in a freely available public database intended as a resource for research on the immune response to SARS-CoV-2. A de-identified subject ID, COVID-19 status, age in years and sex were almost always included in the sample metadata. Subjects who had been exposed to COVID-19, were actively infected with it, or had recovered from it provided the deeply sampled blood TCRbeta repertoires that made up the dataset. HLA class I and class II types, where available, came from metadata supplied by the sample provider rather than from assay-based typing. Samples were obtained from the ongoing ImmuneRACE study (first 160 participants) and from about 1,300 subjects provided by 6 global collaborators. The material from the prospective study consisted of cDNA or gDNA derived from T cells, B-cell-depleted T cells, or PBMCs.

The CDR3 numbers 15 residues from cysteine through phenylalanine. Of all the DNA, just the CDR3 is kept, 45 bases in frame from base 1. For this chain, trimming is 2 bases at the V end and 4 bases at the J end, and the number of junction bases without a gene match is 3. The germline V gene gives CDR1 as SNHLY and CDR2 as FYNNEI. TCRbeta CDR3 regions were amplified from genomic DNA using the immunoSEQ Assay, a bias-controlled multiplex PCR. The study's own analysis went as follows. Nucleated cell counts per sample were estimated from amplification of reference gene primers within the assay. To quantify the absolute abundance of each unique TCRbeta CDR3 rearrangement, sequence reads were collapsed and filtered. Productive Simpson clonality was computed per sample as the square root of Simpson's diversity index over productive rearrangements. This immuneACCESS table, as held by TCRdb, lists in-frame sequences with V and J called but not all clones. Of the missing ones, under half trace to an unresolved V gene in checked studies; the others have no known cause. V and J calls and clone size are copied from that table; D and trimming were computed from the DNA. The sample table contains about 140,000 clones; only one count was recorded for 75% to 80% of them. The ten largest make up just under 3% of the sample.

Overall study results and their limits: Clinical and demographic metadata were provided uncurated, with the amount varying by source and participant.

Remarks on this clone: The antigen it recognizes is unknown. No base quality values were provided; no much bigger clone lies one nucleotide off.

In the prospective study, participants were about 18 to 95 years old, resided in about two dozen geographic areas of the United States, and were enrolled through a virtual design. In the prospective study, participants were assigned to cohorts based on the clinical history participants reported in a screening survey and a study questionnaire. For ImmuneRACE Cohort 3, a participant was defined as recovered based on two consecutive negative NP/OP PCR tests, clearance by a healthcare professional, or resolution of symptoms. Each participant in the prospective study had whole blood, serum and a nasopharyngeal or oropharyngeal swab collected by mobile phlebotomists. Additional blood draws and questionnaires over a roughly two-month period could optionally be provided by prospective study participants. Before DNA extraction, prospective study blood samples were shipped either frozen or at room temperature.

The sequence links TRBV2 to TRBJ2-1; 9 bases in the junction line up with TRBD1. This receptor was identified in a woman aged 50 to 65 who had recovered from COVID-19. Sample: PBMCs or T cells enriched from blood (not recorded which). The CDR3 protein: CASSERTGAYNEQFF. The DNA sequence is TGTGCCAGCAGTGAACGGACAGGGGCTTACAATGAGCAGTTCTTC.